A single sample gave rise to the 2 T cell receptor beta chains below, sequenced in a study of technical replicates of blood from a few donors. The method was immunoSEQ multiplex PCR; TCRdb's version includes in-frame clones alone and lacks a portion of them. The table lists 60,000 to 70,000 clones, around 86% of them singletons. Material: PBMCs. The origin of the receptors is a human donor in good health. Some clones in this sample may be carry-over from other donors' samples.

This sequence joins TRBV7-2 and TRBJ2-6, with TRBD1 as a possible D gene (6 bases). The CDR3 has 19 residues. V was trimmed by 3 bases and J by 0 bases, leaving 18 bases between them. Per the germline V gene, CDR1 is SGHTA and CDR2 is FQGNSA. In DNA, the CDR3 is TGTGCCAGCAGCTTTCCCCTAGCAGGGGTGAACTCTGGGGCCAACGTCCTGACTTTC. This codes for CASSFPLAGVNSGANVLTF.

This clone was counted a single time. V usage is TRBV19 and J usage is TRBJ1-5; 7 bases map to TRBD1. This CDR3 contains 14 residues. J was trimmed by 6 bases and V by 10 bases; bases with no gene match: 12. From germline, CDR1 is LNHDA and CDR2 SQIVND (reference sequence). The CDR3 sequence: CATWGRGSGQPQHF. CDR3 in DNA: TGTGCCACCTGGGGCAGGGGGTCGGGTCAGCCCCAGCATTTT.